These 17 T cell receptor beta chains originate from one sample sequenced in a study of shared clonotypes between healthy human individuals. Only in-frame clones appear in the TCRdb table, and some are missing; sequencing was by immunoSEQ multiplex PCR. The sample has roughly 500,000 clones; 95% to 97% are singletons. Sequencing was carried out using naive CD4+ T cells sorted from blood. Subset defined: CD45RA+ positively selected. These receptors originate from a young woman in good health.

This chain connects TRBV5-1 to TRBJ2-3; the D gene is possibly TRBD2 (6 bases). There are 21 residues in the CDR3. Germline-derived CDR1 and CDR2 are SGHRS and YFSETQ. V lost 1 base, J lost 0 bases, and 27 bases lay in between. The CDR3, as DNA: TGCGCCAGCAGCTTGCCGCGTGGTGAGACACCAGACGGGACTAGCACAGATACGCAGTATTTT. It specifies CASSLPRGETPDGTSTDTQYF. Complete variable domain (other parts from reference TRBV5-1 and TRBJ2-3): KAGVTQTPRYLIKTRGQQVTLSCSPISGHRSVSWYQQTPGQGLQFLFEYFSETQRNKGNFPGRFSGRQFSNSRSEMNVSTLELGDSALYLCASSLPRGETPDGTSTDTQYFGPGTRLTVL.

J is TRBJ1-4 and V is TRBV11-3; a weak D match, TRBD1 (6 bases). Trimming cost V 6 bases and J 3 bases, with 26 bases left between them. This CDR3 has 19 residues. The germline V gene has CDR1 SGHNT and CDR2 YENEEA. The CDR3, as DNA: TGTGCCAGCAGTCCCACCGGAACAGGGCCGGTCCGGGCTAATGAAAAACTGTTTTTT. Protein sequence: CASSPTGTGPVRANEKLFF.

The chain has TRBV9 and TRBJ2-5, with D uncertain. The CDR3 runs to 13 residues. Per germline, CDR1 SGDLS and CDR2 YYNGEE. The V end lost 0 bases, the J end lost 4 bases, and 7 bases lay between the germline ends. Written as DNA, the CDR3 is TGTGCCAGCAGCGTAGGTTTGGGAGAGACCCAGTACTTC. Translating gives CASSVGLGETQYF.

This clone was seen just once. This sequence joins TRBV27 and TRBJ2-1, with 8 bases matching TRBD1. The CDR3 spans 16 residues. V lost 5 bases and J lost 1; bases outside the gene matches: 7. In germline, CDR1 is MNHEY, CDR2 SMNVEV (reference sequence). The CDR3 DNA reads TGTGCCAGCAGTCAAACAGGGGGTTATTCCTACAATGAGCAGTTCTTC. Amino acid sequence: CASSQTGGYSYNEQFF.

V usage is TRBV2 and J usage is TRBJ1-1, with D possibly TRBD1 on 6 matching bases. V lost 2 bases and J lost 5, with 9 bases in between. Germline V lookup: CDR1 SNHLY, CDR2 FYNNEI. This CDR3 comprises 13 residues. The CDR3 protein is CASSERQGTEAFF. DNA for the CDR3: TGTGCCAGCAGTGAACGGCAGGGGACTGAAGCTTTCTTT.

The chain joins TRBV25-1 to TRBJ2-3; D is ambiguous. The CDR3 consists of 15 residues. Germline V lookup: CDR1 MGHDK, CDR2 SYGVNS. The V end was cut by 3 bases, the J end by 5 bases, with 15 bases between. The CDR3 sequence: CASSDTVRGLDTQYF. The CDR3, as DNA: TGTGCCAGCAGTGACACGGTCCGCGGATTAGATACGCAGTATTTT.

The chain combines TRBV28 with TRBJ1-1, with a tentative D call TRBD1 (6 bases). Germline V gene data show CDR1 as MDHEN and CDR2 as SYDVKM. The CDR3 runs 13 residues. V lost 3 bases, J lost 5 bases, and 10 bases lay in between. In DNA, the CDR3 is TGTGCCAGCAGTTTTCGGGGGCAAACTGAAGCTTTCTTT. It encodes CASSFRGQTEAFF.

V gene TRBV6-1 combines with J gene TRBJ1-4, with a tentative D call TRBD1 (6 bases). V lost 10 bases and J 4 bases, leaving 16 bases between the germline ends. CDR3 length: 14 residues. Germline V gene data show CDR1 as MNHNS and CDR2 as SASEGT. Here the CDR3 DNA reads TGTGCCATACCGCAGGGGATAAATAATGAAAAACTGTTTTTT. It encodes CAIPQGINNEKLFF.

V is TRBV29-1 and J is TRBJ2-5; 12 bases are a match to TRBD1. This CDR3 spans 15 amino acids. With V trimmed by 3 bases and J by 5 bases, 7 bases remained unmatched. Germline CDR1 is SQVTM and CDR2 is ANQGSEA. In nucleotides, the CDR3 is TGCAGCGTTGAGGCCGGGACAGGGGGCTGGGAGACCCAGTACTTC. It translates to CSVEAGTGGWETQYF.

Comments on this clone: The sample has other DNA sequences that encode this CDR3 too. This chain joins TRBV5-1 and TRBJ2-7; TRBD1 matches 8 bases. This CDR3 has 15 amino acids. The V and J ends lost 0 bases and 0 bases, in that order; junction bases with no gene match: 2. Germline loops: CDR1 SGHRS, CDR2 YFSETQ. DNA of the CDR3: TGCGCCAGCAGCTTGGCTACAGGGGGCTCCTACGAGCAGTACTTC. It encodes CASSLATGGSYEQYF.

This sequence joins TRBV28 and TRBJ2-7, with D perhaps TRBD2 (5 bases). This CDR3 contains 14 residues. Trimming removed 6 bases from V and 1 base from J, with 13 bases in between. CDR1 and CDR2 (germline): MDHEN, SYDVKM. CDR3 protein: CASSSTGESYEQYF. The CDR3 nucleotides are TGTGCCAGCAGCTCGACTGGGGAGTCCTACGAGCAGTACTTC.

The chain links TRBV7-9 to TRBJ2-7; D is ambiguous. From germline, CDR1 is SEHNR and CDR2 FQNEAQ (reference sequence). Deletions cut 2 bases from V and 0 bases from J, with 5 bases between. The CDR3 consists of 13 residues. CDR3 sequence (DNA): TGTGCCAGCAGCTTAAGACCCTCCTACGAGCAGTACTTC. Translation gives CASSLRPSYEQYF.

The chain carries TRBV7-2 and TRBJ2-7, with 11 bases that match TRBD1. The V segment lost 7 bases and the J segment 3 bases; nucleotides outside the gene matches: 8. The CDR3 is 15 amino acids. Germline CDR1 reads SGHTA; CDR2 reads FQGNSA. CDR3 protein: CASTPGQGAFYEQYF. The DNA of the CDR3 is TGTGCCAGCACCCCCGGACAGGGGGCGTTCTACGAGCAGTACTTC.

V gene TRBV19 combines with J gene TRBJ1-1, with a possible D match to TRBD1 (5 bases). The ends were cut back, 9 bases at V and 4 bases at J, with 12 bases in the middle. This CDR3 has 12 residues. Germline-derived CDR1 and CDR2 are LNHDA and SQIVND (reference sequence). CDR3 sequence: CARGRGLTEAFF. CDR3 coding DNA: TGTGCCAGGGGACGGGGCCTCACTGAAGCTTTCTTT.

The rearrangement joins TRBV4-1 to TRBJ2-7, with 13 bases fitting TRBD2. The CDR3 consists of 15 residues. V trimming: 4 bases; J trimming: 3 bases; junction bases outside the gene matches: 3. From germline, CDR1 is MGHRA and CDR2 YSYEKL. CDR3 sequence reads: CASSRGLAGDYEQYF. The CDR3 coding sequence is TGCGCCAGCAGCCGCGGACTAGCGGGAGACTACGAGCAGTACTTC.

The chain links TRBV5-1 to TRBJ2-6, with 8 bases identical to TRBD1. The CDR3 consists of 16 residues. The V gene end was trimmed by 3 bases and the J gene end by 0 bases; junction bases not matched to a gene: 2. CDR1 SGHRS and CDR2 YFSETQ come from the germline V gene. CDR3 DNA sequence: TGCGCCAGCAGCTGGACAGGGACCTCTGGGGCCAACGTCCTGACTTTC. Its translation is CASSWTGTSGANVLTF. Complete variable domain (other parts from reference TRBV5-1 and TRBJ2-6): KAGVTQTPRYLIKTRGQQVTLSCSPISGHRSVSWYQQTPGQGLQFLFEYFSETQRNKGNFPGRFSGRQFSNSRSEMNVSTLELGDSALYLCASSWTGTSGANVLTFGAGSRLTVL.

This sequence joins TRBV5-1 and TRBJ2-5; maybe TRBD1 (6 bases). Germline-derived CDR1 and CDR2 are SGHRS and YFSETQ. V lost 4 bases and J 1 base, leaving 8 bases between the germline ends. The length of the CDR3 is 13 residues. Written as DNA, the CDR3 is TGCGCCAGCAGCACGACAGGCCAAGAGACCCAGTACTTC. As protein: CASSTTGQETQYF. The whole variable domain, filled in from reference TRBV5-1 and TRBJ2-5, reads KAGVTQTPRYLIKTRGQQVTLSCSPISGHRSVSWYQQTPGQGLQFLFEYFSETQRNKGNFPGRFSGRQFSNSRSEMNVSTLELGDSALYLCASSTTGQETQYFGPGTRLLVL.